Below are 13 T cell receptor beta chains sequenced from a single sample in a study of cytomegalovirus exposure and HLA in healthy donors. Profiling relied on immunoSEQ multiplex PCR, and the TCRdb table lists in-frame clones only, not all of them. The sample contains about 150,000 clones, around 88% of which appear only once. Sequencing input: PBMCs. The receptors were gathered from a man between 18 and 35 years old in good health and CMV-seropositive.

The J gene is TRBJ1-5, the V gene TRBV19, with D maybe TRBD1 (6 bases). Trimming took 5 bases from V and 0 from J, leaving 8 bases between them. The CDR3 spans 14 residues. CDR1 and CDR2 (germline): LNHDA, SQIVND (reference sequence). The CDR3 here is CASSGQISNQPQHF. CDR3 DNA: TGTGCCAGTAGTGGACAGATTAGCAATCAGCCCCAGCATTTT.

J is TRBJ2-7 and V is TRBV4-2; D not resolved. The CDR3 contains 16 residues. Germline V gives CDR1 LGHNA, CDR2 YNFKEQ. Between the trimmed V and J ends, which lost 0 bases and 0 bases, there was a span of 12 bases. The chain's CDR3 is CASSQDLHLSSYEQYF. CDR3 sequence (DNA): TGTGCCAGCAGCCAAGATCTCCACCTCAGCTCCTACGAGCAGTACTTC.

The V gene is TRBV6-5, the J gene TRBJ1-2; weak D call: TRBD1 (6 bases). Per germline, CDR1 MNHEY and CDR2 SVGAGI. Trimming cost V 6 bases and J 1 base, with 12 bases left between them. The CDR3 totals 14 residues. The DNA for the CDR3 is TGTGCCAGCAGGAGGGGGGGTAGTAACTATGGCTACACCTTC. Encoded protein: CASRRGGSNYGYTF.

V usage is TRBV5-6 and J usage is TRBJ1-5; TRBD1 matches 9 bases. This CDR3 region has 14 residues. The germline CDR1 and CDR2 sequences are SGHDT and YYEEEE. The J segment lost 7 bases and the V segment lost 2 bases, leaving 4 bases of the junction unmatched. In nucleotides, the CDR3 is TGTGCCAGCAGCTTACAGGGGGCGCGGCAGCCCCAGCATTTT. It codes for CASSLQGARQPQHF.

V and J are TRBV10-3 and TRBJ2-7; tentatively, D is TRBD2 (5 bases). V was cut by 6 bases and J by 0 bases, with 18 bases left in between. Germline V lookup: CDR1 ENHRY, CDR2 SYGVKD. The CDR3 extends over 16 amino acids. In DNA form, the CDR3 reads TGTGCCATCAGCCCCGCGGAGACGGGGAGCTCCTACGAGCAGTACTTC. Protein sequence: CAISPAETGSSYEQYF.

The V and J genes are TRBV6-1 and TRBJ1-1; the match to TRBD1 covers 9 bases. V gave up 2 bases and J gave up 5 bases; unmatched junction bases: 15. Germline V gene data show CDR1 as MNHNS and CDR2 as SASEGT. The length of the CDR3 is 18 residues. This CDR3 reads CASSEPPRGQGGGTEAFF. The CDR3 DNA sequence: TGTGCCAGCAGTGAACCCCCCAGGGGACAGGGAGGGGGAACTGAAGCTTTCTTT.

In this sample, this clone turned up once. This chain uses TRBV6-5 with TRBJ1-2, with TRBD1 matching 9 bases. J was trimmed by 5 bases and V by 6 bases; bases with no gene match: 7. The CDR3 sequence is 14 residues long. Germline V gives CDR1 MNHEY, CDR2 SVGAGI. CDR3 protein: CASSPTGGGYGYTF. CDR3 coding DNA: TGTGCCAGCAGCCCAACAGGGGGCGGATATGGCTACACCTTC.

This chain joins TRBV9 and TRBJ2-1; 10 bases line up with TRBD2. The V gene's germline CDR1 is SGDLS and CDR2 YYNGEE. The CDR3 is 14 residues long. Losses at the gene ends were 3 bases for V and 4 bases for J; bases not matched to a gene: 1. CDR3 in amino acids: CASSGSGRYNEQFF. Here the CDR3 DNA reads TGTGCCAGCAGCGGTAGCGGGAGGTACAATGAGCAGTTCTTC.

V usage is TRBV4-3 and J usage is TRBJ1-2; 9 bases map to TRBD1. J was trimmed by 4 bases and V by 3 bases; bases with no gene match: 9. Germline values: CDR1 LGHNA, CDR2 YSLEER. The CDR3 contains 16 residues. CDR3 in amino acids: CASSQGGQGGVYGYTF. CDR3 in DNA: TGCGCCAGCAGCCAGGGGGGACAGGGTGGGGTCTATGGCTACACCTTC.

The V gene is TRBV9, the J gene TRBJ1-2, with TRBD1 matching 9 bases. This CDR3 region has 15 residues. The V segment lost 3 bases and the J segment 3 bases; nucleotides outside the gene matches: 6. The germline V gene encodes CDR1 SGDLS and CDR2 YYNGEE. The CDR3 nucleotides read TGTGCCAGCAGCGCTCGGACAGGGGAGGACTATGGCTACACCTTC. Residues: CASSARTGEDYGYTF.

This clone was seen just once. The chain recombines TRBV5-1 with TRBJ2-5, with 12 nucleotides matching TRBD2. CDR3 length equals 17 residues. Germline V CDR1 and CDR2: SGHRS, YFSETQ. The junction had 8 bases not matched to a gene; V was cut back by 0 bases and J by 5 bases. DNA of the CDR3: TGCGCCAGCAGCTTGGGGGTCCGACTAGCGGGAGAGGAGACCCAGTACTTC. This sequence encodes CASSLGVRLAGEETQYF.

The chain couples TRBV5-1 to TRBJ2-1, with TRBD1 matching 9 bases. Germline V lookup: CDR1 SGHRS, CDR2 YFSETQ. With 5 bases clipped from V and 4 bases from J, the junction kept 7 bases outside the gene matches. The CDR3 contains 15 residues. This CDR3 reads CASSTGTGIYNEQFF. CDR3 sequence (DNA): TGCGCCAGCAGTACCGGGACAGGGATATACAATGAGCAGTTCTTC. Supplemented by reference TRBV5-1 and TRBJ2-1, the full variable domain reads KAGVTQTPRYLIKTRGQQVTLSCSPISGHRSVSWYQQTPGQGLQFLFEYFSETQRNKGNFPGRFSGRQFSNSRSEMNVSTLELGDSALYLCASSTGTGIYNEQFFGPGTRLTVL.

The V and J genes are TRBV9 and TRBJ1-5; D is possibly TRBD1 (5 bases). The CDR3 is 13 amino acids. Germline loops: CDR1 SGDLS, CDR2 YYNGEE. The germline V and J ends were trimmed by 3 bases and 3 bases, with 7 bases remaining between them. CDR3 residues: CASSATVNQPQHF. The CDR3 DNA reads TGTGCCAGCAGCGCGACAGTCAATCAGCCCCAGCATTTT.